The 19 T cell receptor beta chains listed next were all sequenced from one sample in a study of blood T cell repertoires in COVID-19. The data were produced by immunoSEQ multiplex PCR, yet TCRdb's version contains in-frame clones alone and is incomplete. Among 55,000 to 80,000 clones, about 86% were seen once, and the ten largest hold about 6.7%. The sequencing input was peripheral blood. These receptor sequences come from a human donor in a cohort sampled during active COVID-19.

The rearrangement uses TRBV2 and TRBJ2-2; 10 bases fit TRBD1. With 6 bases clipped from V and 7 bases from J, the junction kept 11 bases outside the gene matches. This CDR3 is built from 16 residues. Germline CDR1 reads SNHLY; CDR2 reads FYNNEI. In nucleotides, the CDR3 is TGTGCCAGCAGCCGGGACAGGGGAAGTCAGGGCGGGGAGCTGTTTTTT. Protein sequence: CASSRDRGSQGGELFF. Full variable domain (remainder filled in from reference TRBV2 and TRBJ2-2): EPEVTQTPSHQVTQMGQEVILRCVPISNHLYFYWYRQILGQKVEFLVSFYNNEISEKSEIFDDQFSVERPDGSNFTLKIRSTKLEDSAMYFCASSRDRGSQGGELFFGEGSRLTVL.

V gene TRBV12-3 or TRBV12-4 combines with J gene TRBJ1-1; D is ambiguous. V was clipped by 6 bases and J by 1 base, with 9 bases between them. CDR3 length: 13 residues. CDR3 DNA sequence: TGTGCCAGCAGCAAGAGGCGGAACACTGAAGCTTTCTTT. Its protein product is CASSKRRNTEAFF.

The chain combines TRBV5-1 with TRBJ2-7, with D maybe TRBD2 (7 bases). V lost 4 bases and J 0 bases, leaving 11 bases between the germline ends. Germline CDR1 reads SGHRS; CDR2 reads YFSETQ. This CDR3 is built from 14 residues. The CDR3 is CASSGGAPSYEQYF. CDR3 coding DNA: TGCGCCAGCAGCGGGGGGGCCCCCTCCTACGAGCAGTACTTC.

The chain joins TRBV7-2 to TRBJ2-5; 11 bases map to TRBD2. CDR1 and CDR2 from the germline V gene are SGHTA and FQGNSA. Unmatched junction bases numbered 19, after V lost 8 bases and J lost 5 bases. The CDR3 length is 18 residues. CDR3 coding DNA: TGTGCCAGCGGAGGGATCGGGACTAGCGGCATCGCCAGGGAGACCCAGTACTTC. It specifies CASGGIGTSGIARETQYF.

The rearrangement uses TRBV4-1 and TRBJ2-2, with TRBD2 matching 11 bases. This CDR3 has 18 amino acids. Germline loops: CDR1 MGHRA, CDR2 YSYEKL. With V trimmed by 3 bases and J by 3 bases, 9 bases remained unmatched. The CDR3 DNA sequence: TGCGCCAGCAGCCATACGAATATGGGACTAGCGGACACCGGGGAGCTGTTTTTT. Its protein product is CASSHTNMGLADTGELFF.

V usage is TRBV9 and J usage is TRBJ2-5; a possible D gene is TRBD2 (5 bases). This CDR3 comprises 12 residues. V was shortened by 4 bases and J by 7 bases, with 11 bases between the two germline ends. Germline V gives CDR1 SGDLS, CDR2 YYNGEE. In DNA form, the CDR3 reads TGTGCCAGCAGCCCCCCCCGGGGGACCCAGTACTTC. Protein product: CASSPPRGTQYF.

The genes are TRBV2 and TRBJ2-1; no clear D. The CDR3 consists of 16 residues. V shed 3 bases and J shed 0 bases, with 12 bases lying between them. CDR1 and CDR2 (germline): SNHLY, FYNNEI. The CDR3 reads CASSDNRFSSYNEQFF. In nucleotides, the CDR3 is TGTGCCAGCAGTGATAACAGATTTAGCTCCTACAATGAGCAGTTCTTC.

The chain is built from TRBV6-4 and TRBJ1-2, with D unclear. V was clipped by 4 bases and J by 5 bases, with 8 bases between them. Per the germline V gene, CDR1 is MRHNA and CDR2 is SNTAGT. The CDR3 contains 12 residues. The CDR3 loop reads CASSGSGYGYTF. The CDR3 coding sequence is TGTGCCAGCAGTGGATCAGGATATGGCTACACCTTC.

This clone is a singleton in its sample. The DNA for the CDR3 is TGTGCCAGCAGACTAGCGGGAGGACACACCGGGGAGCTGTTTTTT. The encoded protein is CASRLAGGHTGELFF. V is TRBV6-5 and J is TRBJ2-2; the match to TRBD2 covers 12 bases. Germline V gives CDR1 MNHEY, CDR2 SVGAGI. The CDR3 is 15 residues long. Unmatched junction bases numbered 2, after V lost 6 bases and J lost 3 bases.

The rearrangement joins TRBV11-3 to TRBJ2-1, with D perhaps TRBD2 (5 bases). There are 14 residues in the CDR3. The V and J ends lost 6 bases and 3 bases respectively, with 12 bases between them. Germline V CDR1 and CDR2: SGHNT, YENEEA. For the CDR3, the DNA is TGTGCCAGCAGTTCCAACGGGGACTACAATGAGCAGTTCTTC. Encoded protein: CASSSNGDYNEQFF.

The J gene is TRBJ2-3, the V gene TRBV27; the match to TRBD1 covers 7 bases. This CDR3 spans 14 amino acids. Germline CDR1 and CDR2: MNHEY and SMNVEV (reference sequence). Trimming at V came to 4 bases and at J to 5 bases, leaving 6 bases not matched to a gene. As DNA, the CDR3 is TGTGCCAGCAGTTCCAGACAGGGAATAGATACGCAGTATTTT. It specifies CASSSRQGIDTQYF.

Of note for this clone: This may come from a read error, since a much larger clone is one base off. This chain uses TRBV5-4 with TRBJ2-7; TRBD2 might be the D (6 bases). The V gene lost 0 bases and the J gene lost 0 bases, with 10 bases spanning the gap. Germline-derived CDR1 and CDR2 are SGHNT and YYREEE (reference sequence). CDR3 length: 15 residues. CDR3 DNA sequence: TGTGCCAGCAGCTTGGGCGGGACGAGCTCCTACGAGCAGTACTTC. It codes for CASSLGGTSSYEQYF.

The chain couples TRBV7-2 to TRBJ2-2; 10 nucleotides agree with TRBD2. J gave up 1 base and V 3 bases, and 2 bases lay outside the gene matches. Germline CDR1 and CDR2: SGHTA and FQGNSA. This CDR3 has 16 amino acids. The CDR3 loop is CASSFRTSGNTGELFF. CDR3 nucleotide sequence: TGTGCCAGCAGCTTTCGGACTAGCGGGAACACCGGGGAGCTGTTTTTT.

In DNA, the CDR3 is TGTGCCAGTAGTGACCGAAGGGAGGGCGGCTACACCTTC. This encodes CASSDRREGGYTF. This chain links TRBV19 with TRBJ1-2; unclear D gene. V was cut by 5 bases and J by 8 bases, with 15 bases left in between. The length of the CDR3 is 13 residues. Germline V CDR1 and CDR2: LNHDA, SQIVND (reference sequence).

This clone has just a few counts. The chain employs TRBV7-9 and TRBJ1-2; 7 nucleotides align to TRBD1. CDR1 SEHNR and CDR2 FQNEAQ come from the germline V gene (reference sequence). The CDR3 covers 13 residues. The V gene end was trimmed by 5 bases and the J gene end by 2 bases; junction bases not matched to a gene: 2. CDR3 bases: TGTGCCAGCAGCCCGGGACAGAACTATGGCTACACCTTC. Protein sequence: CASSPGQNYGYTF.

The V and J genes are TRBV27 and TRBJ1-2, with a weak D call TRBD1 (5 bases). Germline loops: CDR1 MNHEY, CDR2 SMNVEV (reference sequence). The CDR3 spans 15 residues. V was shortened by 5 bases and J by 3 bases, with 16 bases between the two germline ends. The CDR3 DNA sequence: TGTGCCAGCAGTCCGACAGTGGGGGGGTACTATGGCTACACCTTC. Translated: CASSPTVGGYYGYTF.

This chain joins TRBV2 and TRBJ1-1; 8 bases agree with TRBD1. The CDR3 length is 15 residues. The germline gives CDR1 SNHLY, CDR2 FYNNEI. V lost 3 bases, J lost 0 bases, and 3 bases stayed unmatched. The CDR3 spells CASSDRRGLNTEAFF. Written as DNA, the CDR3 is TGTGCCAGCAGTGACCGCAGGGGGCTGAACACTGAAGCTTTCTTT.

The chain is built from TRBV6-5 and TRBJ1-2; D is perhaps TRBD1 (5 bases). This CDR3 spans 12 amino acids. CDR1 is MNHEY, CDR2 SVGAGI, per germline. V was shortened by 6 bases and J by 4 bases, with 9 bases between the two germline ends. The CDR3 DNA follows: TGTGCCAGCAGACAGGATTTCTATGGCTACACCTTC. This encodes CASRQDFYGYTF.

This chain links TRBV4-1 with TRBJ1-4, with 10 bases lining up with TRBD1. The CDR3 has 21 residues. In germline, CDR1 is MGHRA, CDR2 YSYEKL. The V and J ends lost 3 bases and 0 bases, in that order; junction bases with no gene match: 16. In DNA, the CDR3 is TGCGCCAGCAGCCACCCCAAGGGGGGGACAGGGGTCCGAGCAACTAATGAAAAACTGTTTTTT. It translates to CASSHPKGGTGVRATNEKLFF.